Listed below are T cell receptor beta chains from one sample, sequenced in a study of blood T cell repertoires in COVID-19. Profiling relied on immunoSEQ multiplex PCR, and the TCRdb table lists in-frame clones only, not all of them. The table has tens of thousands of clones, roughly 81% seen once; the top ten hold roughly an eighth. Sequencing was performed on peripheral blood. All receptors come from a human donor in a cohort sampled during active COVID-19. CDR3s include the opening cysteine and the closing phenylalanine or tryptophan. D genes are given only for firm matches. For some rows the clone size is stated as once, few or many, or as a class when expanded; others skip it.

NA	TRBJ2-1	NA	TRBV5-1	CASSLAPQGGEQFF	TGCGCCAGCAGCTTGGCCCCCCAGGGCGGTGAGCAGTTCTTC
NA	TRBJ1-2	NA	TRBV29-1	CSVTQGLNGYTF	TGCAGCGTTACCCAGGGCCTCAATGGCTACACCTTC
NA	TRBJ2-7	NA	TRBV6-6	CASSRDSPAGSYEQYF	TGTGCCAGCAGTCGAGACAGCCCGGCGGGATCCTACGAGCAGTACTTC
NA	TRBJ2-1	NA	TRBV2	CASRRTDKQFF	TGTGCCAGCAGGAGGACTGATAAGCAGTTCTTC
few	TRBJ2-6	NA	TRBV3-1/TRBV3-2	CASSERDRRVTFSGANVLTF	TGTGCCAGCAGCGAGAGAGACAGGCGGGTGACGTTCTCTGGGGCCAACGTCCTGACTTTC
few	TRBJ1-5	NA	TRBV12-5	CASGFDTGSGNQPQHF	TGTGCTAGTGGTTTTGATACAGGGTCGGGCAATCAGCCCCAGCATTTT
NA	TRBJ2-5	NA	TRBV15	CATSRDRRGQETQYF	TGTGCCACCAGCAGAGACCGAAGGGGACAAGAGACCCAGTACTTC
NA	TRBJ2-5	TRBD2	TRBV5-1	CASSWGLEETQYF	TGCGCCAGCAGCTGGGGACTAGAAGAGACCCAGTACTTC
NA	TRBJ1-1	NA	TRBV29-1	CSVQGVNTEAFF	TGCAGCGTTCAGGGCGTGAACACTGAAGCTTTCTTT
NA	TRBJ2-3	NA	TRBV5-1	CASSLRGTDTQYF	TGCGCCAGCAGCCTGCGGGGCACAGATACGCAGTATTTT
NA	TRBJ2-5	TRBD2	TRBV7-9	CASSPPGLAGLETQYF	TGTGCCAGCAGCCCGCCCGGACTAGCGGGGTTGGAGACCCAGTACTTC
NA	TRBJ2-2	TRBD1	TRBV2	CASRETGAPSLELFF	TGTGCCAGCAGGGAGACAGGGGCTCCGTCGTTGGAGCTGTTTTTT
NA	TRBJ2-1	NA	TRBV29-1	CSVEEEGDWLEQFF	TGCAGCGTTGAAGAGGAGGGTGATTGGCTTGAGCAGTTCTTC
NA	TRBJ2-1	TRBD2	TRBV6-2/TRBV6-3	CASSYGAGGPNEQFF	TGTGCCAGCAGTTACGGGGCGGGGGGGCCCAATGAGCAGTTCTTC
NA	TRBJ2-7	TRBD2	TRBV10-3	CAIKSSGGNYEQYF	TGTGCCATCAAGAGTTCCGGGGGGAACTACGAGCAGTACTTC
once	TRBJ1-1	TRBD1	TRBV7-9	CASSPGGNRNTEAFF	TGTGCCAGCAGCCCAGGGGGCAATCGGAACACTGAAGCTTTCTTT
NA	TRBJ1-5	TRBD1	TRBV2	CASSEDRQNSNQPQHF	TGTGCCAGCAGTGAGGACAGGCAAAATAGCAATCAGCCCCAGCATTTT
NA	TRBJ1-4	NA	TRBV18	CASSPIFGDRDEKLFF	TGTGCCAGCTCACCGATTTTCGGGGATAGGGATGAAAAACTGTTTTTT
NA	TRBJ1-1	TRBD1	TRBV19	CASTPGQGSVTEAFF	TGTGCCAGTACCCCTGGACAGGGGTCTGTCACTGAAGCTTTCTTT
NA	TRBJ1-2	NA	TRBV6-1	CASSENSEYGYTF	TGTGCCAGCAGTGAGAATTCGGAGTATGGCTACACCTTC
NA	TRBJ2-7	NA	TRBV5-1	CASSAQGGVYEQYF	TGCGCCAGCAGCGCCCAGGGAGGTGTGTACGAGCAGTACTTC
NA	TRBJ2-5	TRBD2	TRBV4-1	CASSQGPGGGRETQYF	TGCGCCAGCAGCCAAGGGCCGGGAGGCGGGCGCGAGACCCAGTACTTC
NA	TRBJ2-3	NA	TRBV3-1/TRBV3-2	CASSQVGGHTDTQYF	TGTGCCAGCAGCCAAGTCGGGGGGCACACAGATACGCAGTATTTT
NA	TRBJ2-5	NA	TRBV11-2	CASSLQETQYF	TGTGCCAGCAGCTTACAGGAGACCCAGTACTTC
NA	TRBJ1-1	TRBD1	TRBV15	CATSRGGQLNTEAFF	TGTGCCACCAGCAGAGGGGGACAGTTGAACACTGAAGCTTTCTTT
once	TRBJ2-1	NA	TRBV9	CASSVGPTVANEQFF	TGTGCCAGCAGCGTAGGCCCCACAGTGGCCAATGAGCAGTTCTTC
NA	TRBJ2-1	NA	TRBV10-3	CAIRTTYNEQFF	TGTGCCATCAGGACTACCTACAATGAGCAGTTCTTC
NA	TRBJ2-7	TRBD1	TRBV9	CASSPYQGDRMYEQYF	TGTGCCAGCAGCCCCTACCAGGGGGACAGGATGTACGAGCAGTACTTC
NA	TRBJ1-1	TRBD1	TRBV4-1	CASSTPGQGARTNTEAFF	TGCGCCAGCAGCACCCCGGGACAGGGGGCGCGGACCAACACTGAAGCTTTCTTT
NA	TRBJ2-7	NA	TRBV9	CASSPGLAHYEQYF	TGTGCCAGCAGCCCCGGTCTAGCCCACTACGAGCAGTACTTC
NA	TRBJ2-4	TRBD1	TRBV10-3	CAISSQGAGKNIQYF	TGTGCCATCAGTTCACAGGGGGCGGGCAAAAACATTCAGTACTTC
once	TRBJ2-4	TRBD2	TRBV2	CASRGGGGLSIQYF	TGTGCCAGCAGAGGCGGGGGGGGCCTTTCCATTCAGTACTTC
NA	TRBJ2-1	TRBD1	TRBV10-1	CASSEYGQAGSNEQFF	TGCGCCAGCAGTGAGTACGGACAGGCCGGTTCCAATGAGCAGTTCTTC
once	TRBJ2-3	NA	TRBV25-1	CASSAGGGDTQYF	TGTGCCAGCAGTGCAGGTGGAGGCGATACGCAGTATTTT
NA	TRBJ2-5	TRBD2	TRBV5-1	CASSLAGRETQYF	TGCGCCAGCAGCCTAGCGGGAAGGGAGACCCAGTACTTC
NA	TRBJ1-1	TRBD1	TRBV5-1	CASSWGQTYNTEAFF	TGCGCCAGCAGCTGGGGACAGACTTATAACACTGAAGCTTTCTTT
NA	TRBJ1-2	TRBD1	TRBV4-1	CASSLLGTASYGYTF	TGCGCCAGCAGCCTCCTCGGGACAGCGTCTTATGGCTACACCTTC
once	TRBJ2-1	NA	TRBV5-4	CASSLGRGQGHNEQFF	TGTGCCAGCAGCCTTGGTAGGGGCCAAGGCCACAATGAGCAGTTCTTC
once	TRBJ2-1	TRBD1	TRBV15	CATSRWTGARVDEQFF	TGTGCCACCAGCAGGTGGACAGGGGCGCGAGTGGATGAGCAGTTCTTC
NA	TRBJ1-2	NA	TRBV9	CASSPGGLGNYGYTF	TGTGCCAGCAGCCCCGGGGGGTTGGGGAACTATGGCTACACCTTC
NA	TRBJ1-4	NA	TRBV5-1	CASSSTGRTYEKLFF	TGCGCCAGCAGCTCTACAGGGCGAACCTATGAAAAACTGTTTTTT
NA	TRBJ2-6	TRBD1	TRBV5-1	CASSLERTGGVGANVLTF	TGCGCCAGCAGCTTGGAACGGACAGGGGGCGTGGGGGCCAACGTCCTGACTTTC
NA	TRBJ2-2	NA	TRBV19	CASRTSRNSGELFF	TGTGCCAGTAGAACTAGCCGGAACTCCGGGGAGCTGTTTTTT
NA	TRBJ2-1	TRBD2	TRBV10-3	CAAGAGTSHNEQFF	TGTGCCGCGGGGGCCGGGACTAGCCACAATGAGCAGTTCTTC
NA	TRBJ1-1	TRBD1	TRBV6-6	CASTLGGQGNTEAFF	TGTGCCAGCACCTTAGGGGGACAGGGGAACACTGAAGCTTTCTTT
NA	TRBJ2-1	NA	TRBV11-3	CASSPRGQAPFF	TGTGCCAGCAGCCCCAGGGGCCAGGCTCCGTTCTTC
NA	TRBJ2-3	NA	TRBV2	CASNAVPTDTQYF	TGTGCCAGCAACGCAGTCCCCACAGATACGCAGTATTTT